The source of this T cell receptor (beta chain) is a study of cytomegalovirus exposure and HLA in healthy donors. A remark on this clone: Its antigen is not known. Mismatch with germline at one junction end may stem from a read error.

Study results and limitations: The CMV antigen specificity of a few CMV-associated chains was confirmed through in vitro analysis. There were 150 or so TCR beta chains listed as cytomegalovirus-associated.

The CDR3 spans 17 residues. Germline V gene lookup returns CDR1 LGHNA and CDR2 YNFKEQ. The study ran its PCR with 60 Vbeta and 13 Jbeta primers. The table came from immunoSEQ multiplex PCR; TCRdb's copy has only in-frame clones and leaves some out. The top ten hold about 10% of the sample, which has roughly 150,000 clones, more than 60% seen once. This chain connects TRBV4-2 to TRBJ2-7, with D perhaps matching TRBD1 (6 bases). Input material: PBMCs. The source of this sequence is a man aged 25-45 years in good health and CMV-seropositive. CDR3 in DNA: TGTGCCAGCAGTCAAGCTGCTGGGCAGGGGCTCTCCTACGAGCAGTACTTC. Amino acids: CASSQAAGQGLSYEQYF.